This T cell receptor beta chain comes out of a study of T cell responses to AZD1222 COVID-19 vaccine. Turning to the study itself: Whether given at about 4 or about 12 weeks, second doses were pooled.

The germline CDR1 and CDR2 sequences are MDHEN and SYDVKM. This CDR3 has 15 amino acids. V was pared by 6 bases and J by 9 bases, with 11 bases of the junction left unmatched. On this clone itself: Antigen: not known.

General study results and limits: Targeting of unmutated variant regions was reportedly seen in nearly half of spike-specific TCRs.

Generated by immunoSEQ multiplex PCR, the TCRdb table keeps only in-frame clones and is missing some. The profile covers approximately 100,000 clones, with about 90% appearing a single time and approximately 15% taken by the ten largest. The rearrangement joins TRBV28 to TRBJ2-1, with TRBD2 matching 10 bases. Source: peripheral blood, taken on day 0 of AZD1222 vaccination. This receptor was obtained from an adult in good health. This CDR3 is CASSTSSGRVGEQFF. The DNA of the CDR3 is TGTGCCAGCAGCACGTCTAGCGGGAGAGTGGGTGAGCAGTTCTTC.